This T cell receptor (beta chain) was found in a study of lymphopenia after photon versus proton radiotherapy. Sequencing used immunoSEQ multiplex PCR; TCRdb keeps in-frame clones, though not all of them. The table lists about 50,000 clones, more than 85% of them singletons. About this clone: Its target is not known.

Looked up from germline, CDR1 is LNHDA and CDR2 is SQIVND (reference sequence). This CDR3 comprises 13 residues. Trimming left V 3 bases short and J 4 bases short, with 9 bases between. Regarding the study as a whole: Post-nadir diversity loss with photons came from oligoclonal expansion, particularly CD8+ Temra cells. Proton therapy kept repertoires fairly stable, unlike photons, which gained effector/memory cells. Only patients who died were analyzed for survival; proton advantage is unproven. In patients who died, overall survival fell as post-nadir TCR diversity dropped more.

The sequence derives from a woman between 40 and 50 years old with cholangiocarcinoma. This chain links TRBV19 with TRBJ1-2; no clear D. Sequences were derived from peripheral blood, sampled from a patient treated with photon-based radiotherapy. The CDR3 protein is CASSIRTVYGYTF. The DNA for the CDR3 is TGTGCCAGTAGTATCCGGACGGTCTATGGCTACACCTTC.